This TCR beta chain was sequenced during a study of T-cell reconstitution after alpha-beta-depleted transplantation in children. For this clonotype: A clone one base away is much larger, so this may be a read error.

Unique molecular identifiers tagged the TCRbeta library. Each CDR3 protein gets one entry after TCRdb re-called the PCR reads with MiXCR. This table holds about 130,000 distinct CDR3 sequences, more than 9.5% found once. V lost 2 bases, J lost 9 bases, and 14 bases lay in between. This CDR3 is 13 amino acids long. Germline CDR1 is SGHRS and CDR2 is YFSETQ. V gene TRBV5-1 combines with J gene TRBJ2-5; D may match TRBD1 or TRBD2 (6 bases each). The TCR sequence derives from a girl under three years old who had a stem cell transplant for combined immunodeficiency, so the T cells may come from the graft donor. The sequencing used PBMCs, mostly from graft donor cells, collected 180 days after TCRalphabeta/CD19-depleted stem cell transplant. As DNA, the CDR3 is TGCGCCAGCAGCTTTCGGGGGCAGGAGCCCCAGTACTTC. Its protein product is CASSFRGQEPQYF.